Presented here are 13 T cell receptor beta chains from one specimen sequenced in a study of radiation and T cells in renal cell carcinoma. The table came from immunoSEQ multiplex PCR; TCRdb's copy has only in-frame clones and leaves some out. This sample carries some 75,000 clones, 82% of them seen once, and the ten largest clones take under 6.5%. The time point: blood 2 weeks post-SBRT. The treatment here: 15 Gy SBRT to primary tumor, nephrectomy 4 weeks later. Sequencing used blood, obtained from a patient whose treatment included radiotherapy and nephrectomy. All receptors come from a man aged 55 to 70 with renal cell carcinoma.

The chain recombines TRBV9 with TRBJ2-3, with 12 bases matching TRBD2. The CDR3 spans 15 residues. The germline CDR1 and CDR2 sequences are SGDLS and YYNGEE. Unmatched junction bases numbered 10, after V lost 4 bases and J lost 10 bases. DNA of the CDR3: TGTGCCAGCAGCCCTCTGACTAGCGGGAGTGGTTCGCAGTATTTT. This codes for CASSPLTSGSGSQYF.

V usage is TRBV5-6 and J usage is TRBJ2-7; 9 nucleotides line up with TRBD1. After removal of 4 bases from V and 5 bases from J, the junction contained 10 bases not matched to a gene. The CDR3 is made up of 15 amino acids. Germline CDR1 SGHDT, CDR2 YYEEEE. CDR3 DNA: TGTGCCAGCAGCCTATCCGGGACAGGGAATCACGAGCAGTACTTC. Translation: CASSLSGTGNHEQYF.

The gene calls are TRBV28 and TRBJ2-3; 7 bases match TRBD2. This CDR3 contains 16 residues. Per the germline V gene, CDR1 is MDHEN and CDR2 is SYDVKM. The J segment lost 6 bases and the V segment lost 6 bases, leaving 15 bases of the junction unmatched. CDR3 DNA: TGTGCCAGCAGCCCCCCGGGCCAGCGGGGAGGGGATACGCAGTATTTT. This codes for CASSPPGQRGGDTQYF.

The chain joins TRBV30 to TRBJ1-5; D remains ambiguous. V was clipped by 1 base and J by 0 bases, with 13 bases between them. This CDR3 comprises 16 residues. In germline, CDR1 is GTSNPN, CDR2 SVGIG (reference sequence). The DNA for the CDR3 is TGTGCCTGGAGTGCTGGACCGTTATATAGCAATCAGCCCCAGCATTTT. Translation gives CAWSAGPLYSNQPQHF. The full variable domain, completed using reference TRBV30 and TRBJ1-5, is SQTIHQWPATLVQPVGSPLSLECTVEGTSNPNLYWYRQAAGRGLQLLFYSVGIGQISSEVPQNLSASRPQDRQFILSSKKLLLSDSGFYLCAWSAGPLYSNQPQHFGDGTRLSIL.

This clone was seen a few times. The chain has TRBV2 and TRBJ1-1; no definite D call. CDR1 SNHLY and CDR2 FYNNEI come from the germline V gene. V gave up 2 bases and J gave up 4 bases, with 11 bases separating them. This CDR3 region has 14 residues. This CDR3 is CASSELPGITEAFF. CDR3 DNA sequence: TGTGCCAGCAGTGAACTCCCAGGCATCACTGAAGCTTTCTTT. The whole variable domain, remainder taken from reference TRBV2 and TRBJ1-1, is EPEVTQTPSHQVTQMGQEVILRCVPISNHLYFYWYRQILGQKVEFLVSFYNNEISEKSEIFDDQFSVERPDGSNFTLKIRSTKLEDSAMYFCASSELPGITEAFFGQGTRLTVV.

The CDR3 DNA follows: TGTGCCAGCAGCCAAGCTGGAGATACGCAGTATTTT. It specifies CASSQAGDTQYF. The chain is built from TRBV7-6 and TRBJ2-3; D call uncertain. Looked up from germline, CDR1 is SGHVS and CDR2 is FNYEAQ. Between the trimmed V and J ends, which lost 5 bases and 5 bases, there was a span of 8 bases. The CDR3 has 12 residues.

The chain recombines TRBV18 with TRBJ2-1; 9 bases fit TRBD1. CDR1 is KGHSH and CDR2 is LQKENI in the germline V gene. The CDR3 spans 15 residues. Germline trimming cut 5 bases from V and 6 bases from J; bases unmatched to any gene: 8. The CDR3 coding sequence is TGTGCCAGCTCATCAACCGGGACAGGGTTCAATGAGCAGTTCTTC. Its protein product is CASSSTGTGFNEQFF.

V gene TRBV19 combines with J gene TRBJ1-5; possible D gene TRBD1, 5 bases. V was pared by 4 bases and J by 5 bases, with 15 bases between. Germline loops: CDR1 LNHDA, CDR2 SQIVND (reference sequence). CDR3 length: 15 amino acids. CDR3 nucleotides: TGTGCCAGTAGTAACCTAGACAGCAGCGATCAGCCCCAGCATTTT. Protein product: CASSNLDSSDQPQHF. Together with reference TRBV19 and TRBJ1-5, the CDR3 gives the full variable domain: DGGITQSPKYLFRKEGQNVTLSCEQNLNHDAMYWYRQDPGQGLRLIYYSQIVNDFQKGDIAEGYSVSREKKESFPLTVTSAQKNPTAFYLCASSNLDSSDQPQHFGDGTRLSIL.

In its sample, this clone is medium-sized (0.01 to 0.1%). The rearrangement uses TRBV27 and TRBJ2-7; TRBD1 matches 12 bases. The CDR3 has 14 amino acids. V dropped 8 bases and J dropped 3; count of bases not matched to a gene: 5. The germline CDR1 and CDR2 sequences are MNHEY and SMNVEV (reference sequence). CDR3: CASGTGGPYYEQYF. CDR3 bases: TGTGCCAGCGGGACAGGGGGCCCTTACTACGAGCAGTACTTC.

In this sample, this clone turned up once. The chain links TRBV7-8 to TRBJ2-3; D might be TRBD2 (6 bases). V was pared by 1 base and J by 0 bases, with 11 bases between. Germline CDR1 and CDR2: SGHVS and FQNEAQ. CDR3 size: 16 residues. CDR3 bases: TGTGCCAGCAGCTTAGTTCGGGGACTTAGCACAGATACGCAGTATTTT. It specifies CASSLVRGLSTDTQYF.

The rearrangement joins TRBV6-1 to TRBJ1-5; no clear D. V was shortened by 2 bases and J by 6 bases, with 11 bases between the two germline ends. Germline loops: CDR1 MNHNS, CDR2 SASEGT. The CDR3 covers 14 residues. CDR3 nucleotides: TGTGCCAGCAGTGAAAGTGACTTTATTCAGCCCCAGCATTTT. Its protein product is CASSESDFIQPQHF.

The rearrangement uses TRBV5-6 and TRBJ2-1; 8 bases align to TRBD2. This CDR3 region has 15 residues. V shed 0 bases and J 4 bases; nucleotides not matched to a gene: 3. Germline V gene sequence: CDR1 SGHDT, CDR2 YYEEEE. CDR3 region: CASSLDSGIYNEQFF. The CDR3, as DNA: TGTGCCAGCAGCTTGGATAGCGGGATTTACAATGAGCAGTTCTTC.

This clone appeared a few times. The chain has TRBV7-9 and TRBJ2-3, with no clear D. Trimming shortened V by 5 bases and J by 0 bases, and 12 bases separated the two germline ends. CDR1 SEHNR and CDR2 FQNEAQ come from the germline V gene (reference sequence). The CDR3 consists of 15 residues. CDR3: CASSPPSASTDTQYF. Here the CDR3 DNA reads TGTGCCAGCAGCCCCCCCAGCGCTAGCACAGATACGCAGTATTTT.